Below are 9 T cell receptor beta chains sequenced from a single sample in a study of CD8 T cells in ankylosing spondylitis. General study points: What appeared characteristic of ankylosing spondylitis blood was a TCR beta motif of several highly homologous variants.

Their specific antigens are unknown. TCRdb used MiXCR to reprocess the 5' RACE reads, holding one entry per CDR3 protein. The sample yields about 390,000 distinct CDR3 sequences, about 22% seen once. The sample taken for sequencing was blood, either unsorted or a sorted T cell fraction (not recorded which). The receptor set was obtained from a male donor with ankylosing spondylitis.

The rearrangement joins TRBV9 to TRBJ2-2, with 10 bases that match TRBD2. This CDR3 has 16 residues. With 2 bases clipped from V and 6 bases from J, the junction kept 7 bases outside the gene matches. CDR1 is SGDLS and CDR2 is YYNGEE in the germline V gene. CDR3 sequence reads: CASSVQGLALAGELFF. The CDR3 DNA is TGTGCCAGCAGCGTGCAGGGACTAGCGTTGGCCGGGGAGCTGTTTTTT.

This clonotype was picked up many times. This sequence joins TRBV20-1 and TRBJ2-1; possible D gene TRBD2, 6 bases. The CDR3 is 12 residues long. V lost 6 bases to trimming and J lost 4 bases, with 10 bases between them. The germline V gene has CDR1 DFQATT and CDR2 SNEGSKA (reference sequence). The CDR3 protein is CSAQRVYNEQFF. The CDR3 DNA reads TGCAGTGCCCAGCGGGTTTACAATGAGCAGTTCTTC.

This clonotype was seen more than once but under ten times. The chain carries TRBV18 and TRBJ1-1, with 9 bases aligning to TRBD1. The CDR3 spans 16 residues. Per the germline V gene, CDR1 is KGHSH and CDR2 is LQKENI. J gave up 0 bases and V 3 bases, and 5 bases lay outside the gene matches. CDR3 loop: CASSPGQGRMNTEAFF. DNA of the CDR3: TGTGCCAGCTCACCCGGACAGGGGAGGATGAACACTGAAGCTTTCTTT.

This clonotype was seen only a few times. The gene calls are TRBV5-1 and TRBJ2-1; a possible D gene is TRBD2 (5 bases). V was pared by 0 bases and J by 0 bases, with 7 bases between. Germline CDR1 and CDR2: SGHRS and YFSETQ. There are 15 residues in the CDR3. This CDR3 is CASSLGLASYNEQFF. The CDR3 DNA follows: TGCGCCAGCAGCTTGGGTCTAGCCTCCTACAATGAGCAGTTCTTC.

This clonotype turned up a few times. The chain employs TRBV5-1 and TRBJ1-2, with 8 nucleotides matching TRBD1. The CDR3 totals 15 residues. Germline loops: CDR1 SGHRS, CDR2 YFSETQ. V shed 7 bases and J 6 bases; nucleotides not matched to a gene: 14. The CDR3 nucleotides are TGCGCCAGCGGACTACAAAGGACAGGGAGCGATGGCTACACCTTC. It translates to CASGLQRTGSDGYTF. Full variable domain (remainder filled in from reference TRBV5-1 and TRBJ1-2): KAGVTQTPRYLIKTRGQQVTLSCSPISGHRSVSWYQQTPGQGLQFLFEYFSETQRNKGNFPGRFSGRQFSNSRSEMNVSTLELGDSALYLCASGLQRTGSDGYTFGSGTRLTVV.

This clonotype has more than one count but fewer than ten. The chain carries TRBV20-1 and TRBJ2-1, with D uncertain. Trimming removed 8 bases at V and 5 bases at J, with 10 bases between. The germline V gene encodes CDR1 DFQATT and CDR2 SNEGSKA (reference sequence). The CDR3 loop spans 11 amino acids. For the CDR3, the DNA is TGCAGTACTGGAAAGAACAATGAGCAGTTCTTC. Residues: CSTGKNNEQFF.

In this sample, this clonotype turned up a few times. The chain recombines TRBV29-1 with TRBJ2-3, with D perhaps given as TRBD1 or TRBD2 (5 bases each). Trimming left V 1 base short and J 4 bases short, with 9 bases between. The CDR3 extends over 13 amino acids. Looked up from germline, CDR1 is SQVTM and CDR2 is ANQGSEA. The CDR3 bases are TGCAGCGTTGAAGGGGACCGACCAGATACGCAGTATTTT. It encodes CSVEGDRPDTQYF.

This clonotype turned up a few times. This CDR3 reads CASFSLREVPVNEQFF. CDR3 in DNA: TGTGCCAGCTTCTCATTACGGGAGGTTCCTGTCAATGAGCAGTTCTTC. The rearrangement joins TRBV7-9 to TRBJ2-1; 7 bases align to TRBD2. The CDR3 is 16 residues long. V was clipped by 8 bases and J by 6 bases; unmatched bases: 16. Germline V CDR1 and CDR2: SEHNR, FQNEAQ (reference sequence).

The chain uses TRBV6-2 or TRBV6-3 and TRBJ1-5; D is undetermined. CDR1 is MNHEY and CDR2 is SVGEGT in the germline V gene. Trimming stripped 0 bases from V and 6 bases from J, with 12 bases between. CDR3 length equals 15 residues. The CDR3 region is CASSYSGRVIQPQHF. The DNA of the CDR3 is TGTGCCAGCAGTTACTCTGGACGGGTCATTCAGCCCCAGCATTTT.